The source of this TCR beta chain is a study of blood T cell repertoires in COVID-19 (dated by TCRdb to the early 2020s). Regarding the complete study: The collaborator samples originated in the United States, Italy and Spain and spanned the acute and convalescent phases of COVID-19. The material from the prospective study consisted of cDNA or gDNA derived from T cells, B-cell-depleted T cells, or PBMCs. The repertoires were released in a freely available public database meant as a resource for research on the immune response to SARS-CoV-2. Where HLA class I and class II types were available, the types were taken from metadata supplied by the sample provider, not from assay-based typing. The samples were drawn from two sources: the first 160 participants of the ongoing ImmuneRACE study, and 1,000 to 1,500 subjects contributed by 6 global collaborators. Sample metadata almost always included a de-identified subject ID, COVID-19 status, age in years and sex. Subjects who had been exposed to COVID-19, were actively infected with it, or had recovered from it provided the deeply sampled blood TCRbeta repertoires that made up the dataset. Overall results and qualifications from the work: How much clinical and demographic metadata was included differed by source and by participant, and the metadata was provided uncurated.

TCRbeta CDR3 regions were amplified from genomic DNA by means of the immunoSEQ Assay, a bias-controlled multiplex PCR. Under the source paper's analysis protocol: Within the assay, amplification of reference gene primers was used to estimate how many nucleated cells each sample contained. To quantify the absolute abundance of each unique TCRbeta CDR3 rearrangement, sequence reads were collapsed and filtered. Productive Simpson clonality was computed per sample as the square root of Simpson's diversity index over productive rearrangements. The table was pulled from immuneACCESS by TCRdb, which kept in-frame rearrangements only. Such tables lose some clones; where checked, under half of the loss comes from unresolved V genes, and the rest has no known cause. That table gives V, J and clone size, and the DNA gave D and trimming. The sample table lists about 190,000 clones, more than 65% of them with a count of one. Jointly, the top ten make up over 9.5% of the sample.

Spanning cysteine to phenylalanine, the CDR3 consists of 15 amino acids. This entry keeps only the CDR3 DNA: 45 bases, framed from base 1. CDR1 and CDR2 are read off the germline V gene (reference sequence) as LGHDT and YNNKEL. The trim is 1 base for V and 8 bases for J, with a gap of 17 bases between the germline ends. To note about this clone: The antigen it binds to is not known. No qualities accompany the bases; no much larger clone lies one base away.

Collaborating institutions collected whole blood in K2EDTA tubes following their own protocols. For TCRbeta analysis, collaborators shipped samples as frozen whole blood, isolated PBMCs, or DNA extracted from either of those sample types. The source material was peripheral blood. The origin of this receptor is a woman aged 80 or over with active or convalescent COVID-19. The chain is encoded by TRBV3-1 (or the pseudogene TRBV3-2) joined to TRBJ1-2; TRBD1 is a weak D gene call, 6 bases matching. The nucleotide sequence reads TGTGCCAGCAGCCAAGTTAGGTCAGGGGTCGAAGGCTACACCTTC. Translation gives CASSQVRSGVEGYTF.